This entry concerns a single TCR beta chain. The CDR3 runs 14 residues. Trimming left V 4 bases short and J 0 bases short, with 6 bases between. Germline CDR1 reads MNHEY; CDR2 reads SVGAGI. Method: immunoSEQ multiplex PCR; TCRdb's copy keeps in-frame clones and lacks some. Of about 1.5 million clones listed, 95% to 99% are singletons. This record comes from a study of shared clonotypes between healthy human individuals. About the research overall: Three plates each covered CD4 naive and memory; CD8 naive two, CD8 memory one.

Donors were healthy HIV-negative adults without recent acute infections or vaccinations. The sample was naive CD4+ T cells sorted from blood. Subset specified: CD45RA+ positively selected. This receptor was obtained from a man aged 25 to 40 in good health. This chain links TRBV6-5 with TRBJ2-2; D not certain. This CDR3 is CASSFQPNTGELFF. CDR3 coding DNA: TGTGCCAGCAGTTTCCAGCCGAACACCGGGGAGCTGTTTTTT.